This T cell receptor beta chain was observed in a study of shared clonotypes between healthy human individuals (TCRdb year 2020). Regarding the study in general: The cohort comprised two women and a few men aged 18 to 49 years. For each donor, CD4 naive and CD4 memory were each run on three plates, CD8 naive on two plates, and CD8 memory on one plate. Between about 0.9 and 9 billion PBMCs per donor were obtained by leukapheresis. To increase sequencing depth and limit assay-specific biases, TCR repertoire library preparation and sequencing were carried out by different laboratories using diverse techniques. To estimate repertoire size and how much clonotypes are shared between individuals, the study performed deep sequencing of blood TCR repertoires from roughly five healthy adults.

As concerns this clone: Its antigen remains undetermined. No much larger clone is present one base from it, and per-base qualities are unavailable.

The donors were healthy, HIV-negative adults with no recently reported acute infections or vaccinations. Every donor was a Caucasian adult living in Nashville, Tennessee, USA. Magnetic negative selection was used to enrich CD4+ T cells, after which naive cells were positively selected on CD45RA and the negative fraction became the memory subset. Blood was collected by leukapheresis, and PBMCs were isolated by Ficoll-Histopaque density gradient centrifugation and then cryopreserved in liquid nitrogen vapor phase. Purity and quantity of every magnetically sorted T cell population were checked by analytical flow cytometry. Genomic DNA was isolated from every sorted fraction and measured by UV absorbance on a Nanodrop 2000c. From its cysteine to its phenylalanine, the CDR3 spans 19 amino acids. The DNA shown is the 57-base CDR3, in frame from base 1. CDR1 and CDR2 are drawn from the germline V gene: MGHRA, YSYEKL. V is cut back by 0 bases and J by 8 bases, with 17 bases in the junction unmatched.

What the authors observed across the whole study: Incomplete sequencing was indicated by rarefaction of sorted-subset datasets, despite the large sequencing depth. When a few donors were compared, the shared fraction of clonotypes was roughly 5% for naive CD4, 3.5% to 4% for naive CD8, more than 2% for memory CD4, and around 0.37% for memory CD8. Pairwise subsampling indicated that sequencing depth was expected to affect the degree of clonotype sharing among donors. Sampling was restricted to blood, and TCR repertoires in tissues likely differ from the TCR repertoires found in blood. Estimated clonotype richness was generally larger for naive than for memory subsets. The small number of donors limited the genetic and exposure-history diversity represented. Compared with non-shared clonotypes, the clonotypes found in all four sorted-subset donors had higher generation probabilities.

Using the deep immunoSEQ assay, TCR CDR3 regions were amplified from genomic DNA by multiplex PCR. Extracted genomic DNA from each cell subset was spread evenly across all wells of several immunoSEQ 96-well plates, with each plate serving as a replicate. Each replicate PCR for sorted subsets received about 0.2 ug genomic DNA, equal to about 30,000 T cell genomes. Purified libraries were measured with a Qubit 3.0 fluorometer, size-checked on a Bioanalyzer 2100, and measured again with the KAPA Library Quantification kit. Every immunoSEQ 96-well plate was sequenced on a separate single-read 150-cycle Illumina NextSeq 550 flow cell. In the source study's methods: The immunoSEQ output contained only junctional sequences without quality scores, so filtering could not match that applied to full-length reads. To assign V/J genes and CDR3, sequences were annotated using PyIR, a Python wrapper for IgBLAST v1.9, with IMGT germline references. Reads with weak V/J assignments (E-value above 1e-6), missing CDR3, stop codons, out-of-frame junctions, or ambiguous translated residues were removed. V3J clonotypes were defined as sequences sharing an identical inferred V gene, J gene, and CDR3 amino acid sequence. Percentage overlap between repertoires was computed as shared unique clonotypes divided by the size of the smaller repertoire. Richness of each repertoire was evaluated using RTK rarefaction, the Chao1 estimator, and Recon v2.1 estimates of unobserved clonotypes. Generation probabilities for all TCRbeta clonotypes obtained by the gDNA method from several donors were computed using OLGA. TCRdb's version of the immuneACCESS table is confined to in-frame rearrangements and falls short of the full clone set. An unresolved V gene accounts for under half of the shortfall where checked; the remainder is of unknown origin. D and trimming come from the DNA, and the V and J calls and clone size come from that table. Within this sample are more than 2,000,000 clones, with 85% to 95% of them counted one time only. The ten most abundant clones make up about 0.39% of the sample.

The origin of this receptor is a man between 18 and 35 years old in good health. Some clones in this sample may be carry-over from other donors' samples. Sequences were obtained from naive CD4+ T cells from PBMCs. In light of the paper, this sample's cell subset or site label describes: CD45RA+ positively selected. Recombination linked TRBV4-1 to TRBJ2-1, with 9 bases in between that match TRBD2. The CDR3: CASSQDLIRASGKSDEQFF. The DNA is as follows: TGCGCCAGCAGCCAAGATTTGATAAGGGCTAGCGGGAAGTCCGATGAGCAGTTCTTC.